This entry concerns a single T cell receptor beta chain. Its antigen is not known. A CD45RO/CCR7/CD25/CD127/CD95/CD27 panel sorted naive, central memory, regulatory and stem cell-like memory CD4+ cells. The authors reverse transcribed all of the isolated RNA, so sequencing captured expressed TCRB transcripts. Libraries were prepared by immunoSEQ multiplex PCR; TCRdb keeps only in-frame clonotypes and omits some of them. Among around 310,000 clones listed, roughly 11% were seen once. The sample belongs to a study of beta chain features in type 1 diabetes. Regarding the study as a whole: Cells carrying high TCR expression could end up over-represented when cDNA is sequenced. Moderate yet significant TCRB CDR3 shortening was seen in Type 1 diabetes patients in all four CD4+ subsets.

The CDR3 loop spans 16 amino acids. J gave up 3 bases and V 0 bases, and 7 bases lay outside the gene matches. From germline, CDR1 is MNHEY and CDR2 SVGAGI. This chain joins TRBV6-5 and TRBJ2-7; 8 bases align to TRBD1. The sequence came from a woman aged 25 to 39 in good health. The sample taken for sequencing was naive CD4+ T cells from blood. The CDR3 DNA follows: TGTGCCAGCAGTTACTCGGCCGACGGGACAGGCTACGAGCAGTACTTC. It translates to CASSYSADGTGYEQYF.